This TCR beta chain originates from a study of blood T cell repertoires in COVID-19. Study details: The United States, Italy and Spain were the sources of the acute and convalescent COVID-19 samples. The cDNA or gDNA used as material had been derived from T cells, B-cell-depleted T cells, or PBMCs.

Authors' analysis steps: Estimation of nucleated cell counts was performed using reference gene primer amplification. The data were produced by immunoSEQ multiplex PCR, yet TCRdb's version contains in-frame clones alone and is incomplete. D and trimming come from the DNA, and the V and J calls and clone size come from that table. The sample includes 220,000 or so clones, 65% to 85% of them seen just once. Looked up from germline, CDR1 is SGDLS and CDR2 is YYNGEE. V dropped 4 bases and J dropped 1; count of bases not matched to a gene: 5. This CDR3 spans 15 amino acids. This sequence joins TRBV9 and TRBJ2-1; 7 bases match TRBD1. The sequencing sample was made of peripheral blood. This receptor was taken from a woman aged 25 to 39 who had recovered from COVID-19. As DNA, the CDR3 is TGTGCCAGCAGCCCTGGGACAGTGTCCTACAATGAGCAGTTCTTC. This encodes CASSPGTVSYNEQFF.